The 8 T cell receptor beta chains given below trace back to one sample, sequenced in a study of blood T cell repertoires in COVID-19. Profiled with immunoSEQ multiplex PCR; TCRdb holds only in-frame clones, not every one. The sample gives 150,000 to 200,000 clones, roughly 82% of which show up once; around 5.2% is in the top ten. The sample was peripheral blood. These receptors all come from a woman younger than 45 with acute or convalescent COVID-19.

The V gene is TRBV5-1, the J gene TRBJ2-2, with TRBD1 matching over 9 bases. The CDR3 sequence is 15 residues long. J was trimmed by 7 bases and V by 4 bases; bases with no gene match: 8. Germline CDR1 SGHRS, CDR2 YFSETQ. The CDR3 DNA reads TGCGCCAGCAGCGAGGGGACAGGGAGTCACGGGGAGCTGTTTTTT. Translating gives CASSEGTGSHGELFF. The full variable domain, with the rest looked up from reference TRBV5-1 and TRBJ2-2, is KAGVTQTPRYLIKTRGQQVTLSCSPISGHRSVSWYQQTPGQGLQFLFEYFSETQRNKGNFPGRFSGRQFSNSRSEMNVSTLELGDSALYLCASSEGTGSHGELFFGEGSRLTVL.

The chain carries TRBV7-6 and TRBJ2-3; 14 bases fit TRBD2. V shed 6 bases and J 1 base; nucleotides not matched to a gene: 12. Germline loops: CDR1 SGHVS, CDR2 FNYEAQ. This CDR3 comprises 19 residues. CDR3 DNA sequence: TGTGCCAGCAGTTCTAATCCGGGACTAGCGGGAGCACGCACAGATACGCAGTATTTT. This codes for CASSSNPGLAGARTDTQYF.

V gene TRBV4-2 combines with J gene TRBJ1-6, with TRBD1 as a possible D gene (6 bases). CDR1 LGHNA and CDR2 YNFKEQ come from the germline V gene. The CDR3 length is 12 residues. V gave up 7 bases and J gave up 13 bases, with 14 bases separating them. In nucleotides, the CDR3 is TGTGCCAGCACCAGAGGGGGGGGTCCCCTCCACTTT. It is translated as CASTRGGGPLHF.

This chain links TRBV6-4 with TRBJ2-7; D possibly corresponds to TRBD1 (6 bases). CDR1 MRHNA and CDR2 SNTAGT come from the germline V gene. V was cut by 0 bases and J by 3 bases, with 12 bases left in between. This CDR3 has 15 residues. The CDR3 here is CASSDSTGQCYEQYF. CDR3 DNA sequence: TGTGCCAGCAGTGACTCAACCGGACAGTGCTACGAGCAGTACTTC.

The chain has TRBV28 and TRBJ2-7; D may be TRBD2 (5 bases). Germline loops: CDR1 MDHEN, CDR2 SYDVKM. CDR3 size: 14 residues. V was pared by 8 bases and J by 0 bases, with 14 bases between. In nucleotides, the CDR3 is TGTGCCAGCCAAAGAGGGAGTAACTCCTACGAGCAGTACTTC. It translates to CASQRGSNSYEQYF.

The genes are TRBV19 and TRBJ2-6; D might be TRBD1 (7 bases). The CDR3 has 18 amino acids. Trimming stripped 5 bases from V and 1 base from J, with 18 bases between. Germline CDR1 is LNHDA and CDR2 is SQIVND (reference sequence). The CDR3 DNA follows: TGTGCCAGTAGTTCCTTCGCGGGACAGATTTCTGGGGCCAACGTCCTGACTTTC. Encoded protein: CASSSFAGQISGANVLTF.

The gene calls are TRBV2 and TRBJ2-1, with a weak D call TRBD1 (6 bases). CDR3 size: 15 residues. Per the germline V gene, CDR1 is SNHLY and CDR2 is FYNNEI. V was clipped by 5 bases and J by 5 bases, with 16 bases between them. CDR3 amino acids: CASSSTGTRHNEQFF. As DNA, the CDR3 is TGTGCCAGCAGTAGCACAGGGACGAGACACAATGAGCAGTTCTTC. The full variable domain, rest sourced from reference TRBV2 and TRBJ2-1, is EPEVTQTPSHQVTQMGQEVILRCVPISNHLYFYWYRQILGQKVEFLVSFYNNEISEKSEIFDDQFSVERPDGSNFTLKIRSTKLEDSAMYFCASSSTGTRHNEQFFGPGTRLTVL.

V usage is TRBV7-2 and J usage is TRBJ1-2, with D uncertain. V was pared by 1 base and J by 1 base, with 7 bases between. The CDR3 loop spans 14 amino acids. Germline lookup yields CDR1 SGHTA and CDR2 FQGNSA. The CDR3: CASSLGRVNYGYTF. CDR3 bases: TGTGCCAGCAGCTTAGGAAGAGTTAACTATGGCTACACCTTC. The variable domain in full, with the rest retrieved from reference TRBV7-2 and TRBJ1-2, is GAGVSQSPSNKVTEKGKDVELRCDPISGHTALYWYRQSLGQGLEFLIYFQGNSAPDKSGLPSDRFSAERTGGSVSTLTIQRTQQEDSAVYLCASSLGRVNYGYTFGSGTRLTVV.